These T cell receptor beta chains were read from a single sample in a study of control samples from healthy donors and cancer patients. The data were produced by immunoSEQ multiplex PCR, yet TCRdb's version contains in-frame clones alone and is incomplete. The sample contains 150,000 to 200,000 clones, around 91% of which appear only once. Sequencing was carried out using blood. The receptor source for this set is a woman under 40 in good health. Both conserved end residues are part of each CDR3. D genes are given only for firm matches. Where a row states a size, it is once, few, many or the class of an expanded clone; other rows omit it.

cdr3_length,clone_size,v_call,j_call,d_call,cdr3_nt,cdr3_aa
13,-,TRBV19,TRBJ2-4,-,TGTGCCAGTATGGGCCTAGCCAAAAACATTCAGTACTTC,CASMGLAKNIQYF
12,-,TRBV6-5,TRBJ1-1,TRBD1,TGTGCCAGCATGGACAGGAGCACTGAAGCTTTCTTT,CASMDRSTEAFF
14,-,TRBV15,TRBJ1-3,TRBD1,TGTGCCACCAGCCGCGGACAGGGTGGAAACACCATATATTTT,CATSRGQGGNTIYF
13,-,TRBV14,TRBJ2-7,-,TGTGCCAGCAGCCAACAAGGAGTTAACGAGCAGTACTTC,CASSQQGVNEQYF
17,-,TRBV4-2,TRBJ2-5,TRBD2,TGTGCCAGCAGCCAACAGACTAGCGGGGGGGCCCAAGAGACCCAGTACTTC,CASSQQTSGGAQETQYF
12,-,TRBV3-1/TRBV3-2,TRBJ2-2,-,TGTGCCAGCAGTCGGGGGACCGGGGAGCTGTTTTTT,CASSRGTGELFF
14,-,TRBV21-1,TRBJ2-7,-,TGTGCCAGCTCCCGGACAGGGAGTTCCTACGAGCAGTACTTC,CASSRTGSSYEQYF
13,-,TRBV18,TRBJ1-5,TRBD1,TGTGCCAGCTCCGACAGGGCCAATCAGCCCCAGCATTTT,CASSDRANQPQHF
14,-,TRBV7-2,TRBJ2-7,TRBD2,TGTGCCAGCAGCCGTCCCGGGGGGGCCTACGAGCAGTACTTC,CASSRPGGAYEQYF
15,-,TRBV4-2,TRBJ1-5,-,TGTGCCAGCAGCCAAGATGCTAGGGGGGATCAGCCCCAGCATTTT,CASSQDARGDQPQHF
13,-,TRBV5-4,TRBJ1-1,-,TGTGCCAGCAGCTTGAACAGGAACACTGAAGCTTTCTTT,CASSLNRNTEAFF
15,-,TRBV7-2,TRBJ2-3,TRBD2,TGTGCCAGCAGCTTCTGGCGGGAGGGCACAGATACGCAGTATTTT,CASSFWREGTDTQYF
15,-,TRBV27,TRBJ2-1,-,TGTGCCAGCAGTCCCCGGGCCTTACCCTACAATGAGCAGTTCTTC,CASSPRALPYNEQFF
14,-,TRBV7-9,TRBJ1-1,-,TGTGCCAGCAGCTTAGGGCAGCTGAACACTGAAGCTTTCTTT,CASSLGQLNTEAFF
15,-,TRBV18,TRBJ1-5,-,TGTGCCAGCTCACCGGGCAGGAATAGCAATCAGCCCCAGCATTTT,CASSPGRNSNQPQHF
12,-,TRBV20-1,TRBJ1-1,-,TGCAGTGCTAGTGACCCGAACACTGAAGCTTTCTTT,CSASDPNTEAFF
13,-,TRBV19,TRBJ1-2,-,TGTGCCAGTAGTCTCCCGACAAACTATGGCTACACCTTC,CASSLPTNYGYTF
16,-,TRBV4-3,TRBJ2-1,TRBD2,TGCGCCAGCAGCCAGGAAGGACTAGCAGCCTACAATGAGCAGTTCTTC,CASSQEGLAAYNEQFF
15,-,TRBV7-9,TRBJ1-1,TRBD1,TGTGCCAGCAGCGCCCCGACAGGGATATTCTCTGAAGCTTTCTTT,CASSAPTGIFSEAFF
14,-,TRBV7-2,TRBJ2-7,TRBD1,TGTGCCAGCAGCTTAGCCGGGACAGCCTACGAGCAGTACTTC,CASSLAGTAYEQYF
13,once,TRBV23-1,TRBJ1-1,-,TGCACCAGCAGTCCACAGGGGAACACTGAAGCTTTCTTT,CTSSPQGNTEAFF
15,-,TRBV13,TRBJ1-1,TRBD1,TGTGCCAGCAGCTACAACAGGGGGATGAACACTGAAGCTTTCTTT,CASSYNRGMNTEAFF
15,-,TRBV11-2,TRBJ1-5,-,TGTGCCAGCAGCTTAGACCGGCAGGGCAATCAGCCCCAGCATTTT,CASSLDRQGNQPQHF
14,-,TRBV6-6,TRBJ2-5,-,TGTGCCAGCAGTTACGGACAGATCCAAGAGACCCAGTACTTC,CASSYGQIQETQYF
14,-,TRBV7-2,TRBJ2-1,-,TGTGCCAGCAGCTTAGCGGGAGCCACCAATGAGCAGTTCTTC,CASSLAGATNEQFF
14,-,TRBV10-3,TRBJ1-1,-,TGTGCCATCAGTGGGAACAGGGTTGGCACTGAAGCTTTCTTT,CAISGNRVGTEAFF
15,once,TRBV27,TRBJ1-5,-,TGTGCCAGCAGTCCGGACAGCTATAGCAATCAGCCCCAGCATTTT,CASSPDSYSNQPQHF
14,-,TRBV19,TRBJ2-3,TRBD2,TGTGCCAGTAAGGGACTAGCGGGGTCAGATACGCAGTATTTT,CASKGLAGSDTQYF
13,-,TRBV12-3/TRBV12-4,TRBJ1-1,-,TGTGCCAGCAGTTCCCAGGGGTATACTGAAGCTTTCTTT,CASSSQGYTEAFF
14,-,TRBV27,TRBJ2-1,TRBD1,TGTGCCAGCAGTTTATACAGGGGGCGCGATGAGCAGTTCTTC,CASSLYRGRDEQFF
16,once,TRBV5-1,TRBJ1-4,TRBD1,TGCGCCAGCAGCGTGACAGGGGCGCGCGGTAATGAAAAACTGTTTTTT,CASSVTGARGNEKLFF
14,many,TRBV4-1,TRBJ1-2,TRBD1,TGCGCCAGCAGCCAAGTATACAGGGGAAATGGCTACACCTTC,CASSQVYRGNGYTF
16,-,TRBV30,TRBJ2-3,-,TGTGCCTGGAGTGATGGACACCGGTTCTCCACAGATACGCAGTATTTT,CAWSDGHRFSTDTQYF
13,-,TRBV7-2,TRBJ2-3,-,TGTGCCAGCAGCTATAGCGTCACAGATACGCAGTATTTT,CASSYSVTDTQYF
13,-,TRBV19,TRBJ1-5,TRBD1,TGTGCCAGCCACGGACAGGGCAATCAGCCCCAGCATTTT,CASHGQGNQPQHF
15,once,TRBV28,TRBJ1-5,TRBD1,TGTGCCAGCAGTTTAGGGGACAGGGTTGGTCAGCCCCAGCATTTT,CASSLGDRVGQPQHF
12,-,TRBV19,TRBJ1-2,TRBD1,TGTGCCAGTAGACAGGGGGCACATGGCTACACCTTC,CASRQGAHGYTF